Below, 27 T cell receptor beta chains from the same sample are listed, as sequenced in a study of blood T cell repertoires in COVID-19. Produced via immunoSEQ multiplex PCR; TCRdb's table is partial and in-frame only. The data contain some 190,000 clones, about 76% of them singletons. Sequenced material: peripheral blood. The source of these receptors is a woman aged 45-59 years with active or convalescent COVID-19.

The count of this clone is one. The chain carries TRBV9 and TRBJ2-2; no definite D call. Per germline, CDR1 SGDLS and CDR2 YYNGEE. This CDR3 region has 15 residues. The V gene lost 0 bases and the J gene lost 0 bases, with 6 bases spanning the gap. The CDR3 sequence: CASSVVSANTGELFF. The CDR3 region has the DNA TGTGCCAGCAGCGTAGTCTCCGCGAACACCGGGGAGCTGTTTTTT.

CDR3 DNA sequence: TGTGCCAGCAGAGGGCTCATGACAGGGGCCTACGAGCAGTACTTC. Translating it yields CASRGLMTGAYEQYF. The chain recombines TRBV19 with TRBJ2-7; 8 bases match TRBD1. V shed 9 bases, J shed 2 bases, and the junction held 12 bases outside the gene matches. Germline CDR1 LNHDA, CDR2 SQIVND (reference sequence). The CDR3 is made up of 15 amino acids.

The CDR3, as DNA: TGTGCCAGTAGTAAGCGGGGGTTACGGGATAGTGAGCAGTTCTTC. Protein sequence: CASSKRGLRDSEQFF. The chain uses TRBV19 and TRBJ2-1; 8 bases are shared with TRBD2. The CDR3 runs 15 residues. Unmatched junction bases numbered 11, after V lost 4 bases and J lost 9 bases. The germline gives CDR1 LNHDA, CDR2 SQIVND (reference sequence).

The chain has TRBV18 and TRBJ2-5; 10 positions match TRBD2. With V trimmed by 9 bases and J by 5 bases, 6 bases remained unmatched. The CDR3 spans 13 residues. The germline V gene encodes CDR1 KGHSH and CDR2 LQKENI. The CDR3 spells CASSSGGGETQYF. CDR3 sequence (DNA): TGTGCCAGTTCTAGCGGGGGCGGCGAGACCCAGTACTTC.

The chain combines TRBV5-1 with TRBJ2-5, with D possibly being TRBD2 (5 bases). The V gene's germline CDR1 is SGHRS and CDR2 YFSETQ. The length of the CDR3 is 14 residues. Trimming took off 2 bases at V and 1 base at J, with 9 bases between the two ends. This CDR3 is CASSFRTFQETQYF. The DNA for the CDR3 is TGCGCCAGCAGCTTTCGGACTTTCCAAGAGACCCAGTACTTC. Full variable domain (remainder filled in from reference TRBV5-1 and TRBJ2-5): KAGVTQTPRYLIKTRGQQVTLSCSPISGHRSVSWYQQTPGQGLQFLFEYFSETQRNKGNFPGRFSGRQFSNSRSEMNVSTLELGDSALYLCASSFRTFQETQYFGPGTRLLVL.

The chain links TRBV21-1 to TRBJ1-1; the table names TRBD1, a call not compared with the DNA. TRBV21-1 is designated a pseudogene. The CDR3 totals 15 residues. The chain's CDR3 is CASSRDSQEDTEAFF. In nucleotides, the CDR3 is TGTGCCAGCAGCAGGGACAGCCAGGAGGACACTGAAGCTTTCTTT.

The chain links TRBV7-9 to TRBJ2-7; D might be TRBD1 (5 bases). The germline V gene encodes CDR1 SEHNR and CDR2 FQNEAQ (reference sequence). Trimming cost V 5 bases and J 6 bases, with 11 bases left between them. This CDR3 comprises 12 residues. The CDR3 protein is CASSVGRAEQYF. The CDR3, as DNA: TGTGCCAGCAGCGTGGGGCGCGCCGAGCAGTACTTC.

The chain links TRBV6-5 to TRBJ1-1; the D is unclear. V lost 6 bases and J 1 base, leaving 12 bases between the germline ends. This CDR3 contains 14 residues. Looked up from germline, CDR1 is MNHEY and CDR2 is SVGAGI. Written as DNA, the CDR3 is TGTGCCAGCAGGCTATCCACCCGGAACACTGAAGCTTTCTTT. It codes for CASRLSTRNTEAFF.

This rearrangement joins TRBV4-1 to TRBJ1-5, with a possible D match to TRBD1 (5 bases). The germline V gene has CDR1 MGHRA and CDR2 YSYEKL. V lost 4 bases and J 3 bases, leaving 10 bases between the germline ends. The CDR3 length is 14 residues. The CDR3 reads CASSLGLLNQPQHF. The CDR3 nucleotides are TGCGCCAGCAGCCTGGGACTCCTCAATCAGCCCCAGCATTTT.

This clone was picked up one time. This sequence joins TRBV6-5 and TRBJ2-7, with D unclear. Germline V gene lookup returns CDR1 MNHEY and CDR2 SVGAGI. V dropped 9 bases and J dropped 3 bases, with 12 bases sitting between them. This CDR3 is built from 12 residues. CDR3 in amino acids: CASGVAFYEQYF. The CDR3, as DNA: TGTGCCAGTGGTGTAGCCTTCTACGAGCAGTACTTC.

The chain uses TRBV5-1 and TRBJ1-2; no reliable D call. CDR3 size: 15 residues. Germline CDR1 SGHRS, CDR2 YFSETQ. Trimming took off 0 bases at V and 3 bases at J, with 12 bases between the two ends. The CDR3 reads CASSLGADGDYGYTF. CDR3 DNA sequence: TGCGCCAGCAGCTTGGGAGCCGATGGTGACTATGGCTACACCTTC.

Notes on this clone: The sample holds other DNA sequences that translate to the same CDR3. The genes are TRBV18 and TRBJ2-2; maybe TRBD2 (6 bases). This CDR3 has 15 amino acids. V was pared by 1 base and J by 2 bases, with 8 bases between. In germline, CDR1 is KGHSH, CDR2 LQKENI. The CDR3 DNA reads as TGTGCCAGCTCACCACGCGGACTAAACACCGGGGAGCTGTTTTTT. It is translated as CASSPRGLNTGELFF.

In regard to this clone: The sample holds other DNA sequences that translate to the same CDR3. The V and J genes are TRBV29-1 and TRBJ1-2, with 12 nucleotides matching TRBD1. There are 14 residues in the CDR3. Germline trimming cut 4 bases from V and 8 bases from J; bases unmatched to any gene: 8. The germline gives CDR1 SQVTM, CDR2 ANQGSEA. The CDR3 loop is CSVGSGQGAGGYTF. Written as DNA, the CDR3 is TGCAGCGTTGGATCGGGACAGGGGGCTGGAGGCTACACCTTC.

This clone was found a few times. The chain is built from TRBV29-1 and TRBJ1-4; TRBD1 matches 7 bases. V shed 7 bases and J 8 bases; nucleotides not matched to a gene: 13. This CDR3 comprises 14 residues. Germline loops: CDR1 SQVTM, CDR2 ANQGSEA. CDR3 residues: CSGADRQGAEKLFF. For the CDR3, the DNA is TGCAGCGGGGCGGACAGGCAAGGGGCCGAAAAACTGTTTTTT. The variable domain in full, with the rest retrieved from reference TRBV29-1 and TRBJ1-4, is SAVISQKPSRDICQRGTSLTIQCQVDSQVTMMFWYRQQPGQSLTLIATANQGSEATYESGFVIDKFPISRPNLTFSTLTVSNMSPEDSSIYLCSGADRQGAEKLFFGSGTQLSVL.

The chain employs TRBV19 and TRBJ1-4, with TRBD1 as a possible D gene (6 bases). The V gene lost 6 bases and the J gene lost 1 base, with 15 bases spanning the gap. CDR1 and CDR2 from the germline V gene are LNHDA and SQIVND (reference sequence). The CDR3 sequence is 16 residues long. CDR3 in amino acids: CASRPLQGVTNEKLFF. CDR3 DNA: TGTGCCAGTAGACCCCTACAGGGAGTAACTAATGAAAAACTGTTTTTT.

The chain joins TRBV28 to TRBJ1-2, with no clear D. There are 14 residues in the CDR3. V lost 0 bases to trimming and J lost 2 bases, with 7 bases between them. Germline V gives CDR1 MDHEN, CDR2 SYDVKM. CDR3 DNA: TGTGCCAGCAGTTTATGGCAGGAAAACTATGGCTACACCTTC. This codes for CASSLWQENYGYTF.

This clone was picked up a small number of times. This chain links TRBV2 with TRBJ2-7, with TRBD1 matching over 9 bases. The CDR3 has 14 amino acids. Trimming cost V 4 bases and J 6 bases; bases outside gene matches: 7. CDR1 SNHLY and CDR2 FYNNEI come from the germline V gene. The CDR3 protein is CASSGGTGKGEQYF. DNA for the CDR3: TGTGCCAGCAGTGGTGGGACAGGGAAGGGCGAGCAGTACTTC.

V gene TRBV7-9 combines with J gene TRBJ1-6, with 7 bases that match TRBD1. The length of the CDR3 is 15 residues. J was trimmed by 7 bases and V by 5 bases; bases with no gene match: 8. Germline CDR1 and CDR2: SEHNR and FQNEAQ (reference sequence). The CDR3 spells CASSVRQGGNSPLHF. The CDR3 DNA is TGTGCCAGCAGCGTTAGACAGGGCGGCAATTCACCCCTCCACTTT.

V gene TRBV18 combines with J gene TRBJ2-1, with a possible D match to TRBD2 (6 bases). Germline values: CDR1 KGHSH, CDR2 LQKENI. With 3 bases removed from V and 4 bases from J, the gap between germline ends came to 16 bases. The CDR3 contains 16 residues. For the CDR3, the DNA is TGTGCCAGCTCACCGCCAGGAGGGAAAGTATACAATGAGCAGTTCTTC. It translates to CASSPPGGKVYNEQFF.

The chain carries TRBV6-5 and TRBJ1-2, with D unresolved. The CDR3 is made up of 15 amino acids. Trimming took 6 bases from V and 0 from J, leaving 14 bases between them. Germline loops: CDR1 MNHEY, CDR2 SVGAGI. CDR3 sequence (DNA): TGTGCCAGCAGCCGGACTCTTTCGGCTAACTATGGCTACACCTTC. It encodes CASSRTLSANYGYTF.

CDR3 nucleotides: TGTGCCAGTAGTATAGTCCCGGGACTAGGATCCTACAATGAGCAGTTCTTC. Amino acids: CASSIVPGLGSYNEQFF. The chain uses TRBV19 and TRBJ2-1, with 8 bases fitting TRBD2. The germline gives CDR1 LNHDA, CDR2 SQIVND (reference sequence). This CDR3 has 17 amino acids. Unmatched junction bases numbered 6, after V lost 1 base and J lost 1 base.

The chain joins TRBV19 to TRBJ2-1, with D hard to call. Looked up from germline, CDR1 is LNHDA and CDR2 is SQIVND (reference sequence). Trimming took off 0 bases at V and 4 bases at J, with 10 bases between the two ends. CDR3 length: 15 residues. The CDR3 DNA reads TGTGCCAGTAGTATAGAACCCCTAGAGTACAATGAGCAGTTCTTC. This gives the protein CASSIEPLEYNEQFF. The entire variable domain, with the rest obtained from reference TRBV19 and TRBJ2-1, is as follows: DGGITQSPKYLFRKEGQNVTLSCEQNLNHDAMYWYRQDPGQGLRLIYYSQIVNDFQKGDIAEGYSVSREKKESFPLTVTSAQKNPTAFYLCASSIEPLEYNEQFFGPGTRLTVL.

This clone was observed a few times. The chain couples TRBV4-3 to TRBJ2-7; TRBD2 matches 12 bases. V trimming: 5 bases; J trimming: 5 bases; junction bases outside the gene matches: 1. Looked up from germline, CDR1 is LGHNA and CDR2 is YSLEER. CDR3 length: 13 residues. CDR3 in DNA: TGCGCCAGCAGCGGACTAGCGGGGAACGAGCAGTACTTC. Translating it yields CASSGLAGNEQYF.

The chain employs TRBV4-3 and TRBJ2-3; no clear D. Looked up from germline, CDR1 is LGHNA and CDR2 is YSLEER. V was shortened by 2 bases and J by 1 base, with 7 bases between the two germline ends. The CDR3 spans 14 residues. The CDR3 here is CASSQTPGTDTQYF. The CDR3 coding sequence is TGCGCCAGCAGCCAAACTCCCGGCACAGATACGCAGTATTTT.

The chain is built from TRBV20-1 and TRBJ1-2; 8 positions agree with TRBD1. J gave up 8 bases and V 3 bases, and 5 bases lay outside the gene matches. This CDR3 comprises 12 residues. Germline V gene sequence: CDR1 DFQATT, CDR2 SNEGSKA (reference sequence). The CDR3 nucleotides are TGCAGTGCTAGTGCAGGGGGCGAGGGCTACACCTTC. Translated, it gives CSASAGGEGYTF.

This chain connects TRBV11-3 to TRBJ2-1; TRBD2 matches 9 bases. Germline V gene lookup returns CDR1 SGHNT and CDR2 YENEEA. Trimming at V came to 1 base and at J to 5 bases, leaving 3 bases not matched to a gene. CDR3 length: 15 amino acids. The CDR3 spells CASSLVSGGHNEQFF. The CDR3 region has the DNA TGTGCCAGCAGCTTAGTTAGCGGGGGCCACAATGAGCAGTTCTTC.

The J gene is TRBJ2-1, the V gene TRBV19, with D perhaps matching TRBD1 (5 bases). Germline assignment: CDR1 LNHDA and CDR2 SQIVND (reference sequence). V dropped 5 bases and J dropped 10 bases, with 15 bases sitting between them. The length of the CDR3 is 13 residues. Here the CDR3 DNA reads TGTGCCAGTAGTTATAACGGACAAGGGGAGCAGTTCTTC. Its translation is CASSYNGQGEQFF.